This TCR beta chain was sequenced during a study of T cells after somatic rescue of genetic block. The method was immunoSEQ multiplex PCR; TCRdb's version includes in-frame clones alone and lacks a portion of them. The sample consists of under 15,000 clones, approximately 70% of them appearing once. The germline V gene has CDR1 SGHRS and CDR2 YFSETQ. V lost 2 bases and J 4 bases, leaving 5 bases between the germline ends. CDR3 length: 12 residues. The V gene is TRBV5-1, the J gene TRBJ2-3; D unresolved. The specimen was peripheral blood mononuclear cells (PBMCs). This receptor was taken from a boy aged 5 to 17. The CDR3 is CASSFRSDTQYF. In DNA form, the CDR3 reads TGCGCCAGCAGCTTCCGATCAGATACGCAGTATTTT.